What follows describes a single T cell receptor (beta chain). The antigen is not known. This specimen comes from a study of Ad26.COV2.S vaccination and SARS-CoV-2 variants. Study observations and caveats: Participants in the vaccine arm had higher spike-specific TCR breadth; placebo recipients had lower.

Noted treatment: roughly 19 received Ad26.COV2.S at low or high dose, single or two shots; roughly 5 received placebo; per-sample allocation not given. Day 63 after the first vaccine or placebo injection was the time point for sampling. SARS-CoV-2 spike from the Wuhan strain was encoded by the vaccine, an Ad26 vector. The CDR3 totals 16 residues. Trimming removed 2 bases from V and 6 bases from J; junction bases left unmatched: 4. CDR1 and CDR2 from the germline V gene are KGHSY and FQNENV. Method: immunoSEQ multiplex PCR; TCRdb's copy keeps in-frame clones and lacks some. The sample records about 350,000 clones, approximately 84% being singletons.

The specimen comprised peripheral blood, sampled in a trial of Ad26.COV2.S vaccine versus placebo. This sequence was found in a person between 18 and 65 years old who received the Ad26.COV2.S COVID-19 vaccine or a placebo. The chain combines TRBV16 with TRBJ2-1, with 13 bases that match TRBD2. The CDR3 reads CASSQAGLAGFNEQFF. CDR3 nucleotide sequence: TGTGCCAGCAGCCAAGCGGGACTAGCGGGGTTCAATGAGCAGTTCTTC.